The 4 T cell receptor beta chains listed next were all sequenced from one sample in a study of blood T cell repertoires in COVID-19. Using immunoSEQ multiplex PCR, the repertoire was profiled, and TCRdb retains in-frame clones only, with some absent. The sample has 200,000 to 250,000 clones; 84% are singletons. Sequenced sample: peripheral blood. The source is a woman in her sixties or seventies who had recovered from COVID-19.

The genes are TRBV7-2 and TRBJ2-3, with 16 positions matching TRBD2. This CDR3 is 16 amino acids long. Trimming cost V 4 bases and J 6 bases; bases outside gene matches: 4. Per germline, CDR1 SGHTA and CDR2 FQGNSA. The CDR3 DNA is TGTGCCAGCAGCTCGGGACTAGCGGGGGGGCTGGATACGCAGTATTTT. Translating gives CASSSGLAGGLDTQYF.

This clone was observed a handful of times. The chain employs TRBV6-7 and TRBJ1-5; TRBD1 might be the D (6 bases). TRBV6-7 is annotated as an ORF whose role is uncertain. This CDR3 contains 14 residues. V was cut by 6 bases and J by 3 bases, with 12 bases left in between. The CDR3 bases are TGTGCCAGCAGCCACAGGGTTAACAATCAGCCCCAGCATTTT. Its translation: CASSHRVNNQPQHF.

This clone was counted once. Here the CDR3 reads CSASGAGMNTEAFF. For the CDR3, the DNA is TGCAGTGCTAGTGGCGCGGGTATGAACACTGAAGCTTTCTTT. V and J are TRBV20-1 and TRBJ1-1; unclear D gene. V gave up 3 bases and J gave up 0 bases, with 11 bases separating them. The CDR3 has 14 residues. CDR1 and CDR2 (germline): DFQATT, SNEGSKA (reference sequence).

The chain carries TRBV18 and TRBJ2-1; weak D call: TRBD2 (5 bases). The CDR3 contains 16 residues. Trimming cost V 5 bases and J 2 bases, with 16 bases left between them. CDR1 KGHSH and CDR2 LQKENI come from the germline V gene. The CDR3 reads CASSFREQTPYNEQFF. CDR3 sequence (DNA): TGTGCCAGCTCATTTAGGGAGCAGACCCCCTACAATGAGCAGTTCTTC.